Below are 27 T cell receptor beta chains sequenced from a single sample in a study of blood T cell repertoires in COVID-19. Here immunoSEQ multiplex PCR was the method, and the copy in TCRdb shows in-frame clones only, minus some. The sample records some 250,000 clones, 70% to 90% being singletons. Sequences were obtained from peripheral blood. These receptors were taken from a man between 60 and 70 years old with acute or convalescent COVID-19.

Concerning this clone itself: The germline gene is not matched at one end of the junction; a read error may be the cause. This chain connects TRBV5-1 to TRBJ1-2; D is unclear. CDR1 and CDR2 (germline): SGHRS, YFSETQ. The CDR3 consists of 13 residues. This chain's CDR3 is CASSFDPGATTAF. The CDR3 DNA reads TGCGCCAGCAGCTTCGACCCCGGAGCGACTACCGCCTTC.

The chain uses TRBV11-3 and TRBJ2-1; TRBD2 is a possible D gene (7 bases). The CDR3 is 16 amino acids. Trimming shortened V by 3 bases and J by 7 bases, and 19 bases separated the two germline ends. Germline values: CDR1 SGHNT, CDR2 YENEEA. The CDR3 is CASSFLLGGGPNEQFF. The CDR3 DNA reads TGTGCCAGCAGCTTTCTCTTAGGGGGAGGGCCGAATGAGCAGTTCTTC.

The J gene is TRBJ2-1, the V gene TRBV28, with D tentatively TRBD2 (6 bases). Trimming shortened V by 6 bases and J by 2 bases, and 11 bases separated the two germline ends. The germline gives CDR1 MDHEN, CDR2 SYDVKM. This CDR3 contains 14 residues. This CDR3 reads CASRKRVAYNEQFF. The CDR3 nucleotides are TGTGCCAGCAGGAAGCGGGTTGCCTACAATGAGCAGTTCTTC. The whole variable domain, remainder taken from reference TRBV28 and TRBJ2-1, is DVKVTQSSRYLVKRTGEKVFLECVQDMDHENMFWYRQDPGLGLRLIYFSYDVKMKEKGDIPEGYSVSREKKERFSLILESASTNQTSMYLCASRKRVAYNEQFFGPGTRLTVL.

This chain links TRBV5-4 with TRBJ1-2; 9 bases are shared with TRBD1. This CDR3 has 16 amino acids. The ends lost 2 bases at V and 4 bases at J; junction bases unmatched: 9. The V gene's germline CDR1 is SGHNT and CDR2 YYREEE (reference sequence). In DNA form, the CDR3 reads TGTGCCAGCAGCTTCCCACCGGGACAGGGACCCTATGGCTACACCTTC. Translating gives CASSFPPGQGPYGYTF.

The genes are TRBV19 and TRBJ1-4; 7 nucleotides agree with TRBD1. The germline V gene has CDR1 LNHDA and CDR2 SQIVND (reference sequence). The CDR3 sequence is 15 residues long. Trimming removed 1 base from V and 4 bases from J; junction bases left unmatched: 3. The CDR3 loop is CASSIGGQVNEKLFF. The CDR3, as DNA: TGTGCCAGTAGTATAGGAGGACAGGTTAATGAAAAACTGTTTTTT.

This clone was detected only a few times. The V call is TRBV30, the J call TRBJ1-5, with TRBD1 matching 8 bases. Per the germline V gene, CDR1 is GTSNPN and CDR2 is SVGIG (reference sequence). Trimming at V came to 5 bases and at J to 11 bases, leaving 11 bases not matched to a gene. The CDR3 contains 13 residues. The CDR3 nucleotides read TGTGCCTGGGGTTCCCGGGACAGGTTTACCCAGCATTTT. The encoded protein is CAWGSRDRFTQHF. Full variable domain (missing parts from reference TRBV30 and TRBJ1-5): SQTIHQWPATLVQPVGSPLSLECTVEGTSNPNLYWYRQAAGRGLQLLFYSVGIGQISSEVPQNLSASRPQDRQFILSSKKLLLSDSGFYLCAWGSRDRFTQHFGDGTRLSIL.

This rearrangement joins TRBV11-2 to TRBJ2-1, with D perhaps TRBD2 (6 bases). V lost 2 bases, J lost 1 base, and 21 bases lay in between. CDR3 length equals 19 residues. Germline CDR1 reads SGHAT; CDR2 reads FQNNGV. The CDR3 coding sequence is TGTGCCAGCAGCTTACGGGAGATAGGGGACCAGACTTCCTACAATGAGCAGTTCTTC. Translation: CASSLREIGDQTSYNEQFF.

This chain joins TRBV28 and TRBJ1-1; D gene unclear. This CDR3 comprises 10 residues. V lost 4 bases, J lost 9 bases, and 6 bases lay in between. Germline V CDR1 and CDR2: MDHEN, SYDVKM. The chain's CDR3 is CASSSSKAFF. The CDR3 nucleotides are TGTGCCAGCAGTTCATCCAAAGCTTTCTTT. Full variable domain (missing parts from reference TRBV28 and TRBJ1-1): DVKVTQSSRYLVKRTGEKVFLECVQDMDHENMFWYRQDPGLGLRLIYFSYDVKMKEKGDIPEGYSVSREKKERFSLILESASTNQTSMYLCASSSSKAFFGQGTRLTVV.

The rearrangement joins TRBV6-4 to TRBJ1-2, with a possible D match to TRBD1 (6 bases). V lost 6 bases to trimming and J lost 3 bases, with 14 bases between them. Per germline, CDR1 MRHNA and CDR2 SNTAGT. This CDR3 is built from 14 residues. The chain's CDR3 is CASSPIGGDYGYTF. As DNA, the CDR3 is TGTGCCAGCAGCCCCATAGGGGGAGACTATGGCTACACCTTC.

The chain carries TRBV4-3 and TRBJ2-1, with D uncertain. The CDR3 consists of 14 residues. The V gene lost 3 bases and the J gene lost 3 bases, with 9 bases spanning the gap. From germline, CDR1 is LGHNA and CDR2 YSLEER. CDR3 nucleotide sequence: TGCGCCAGCAGCCATGCAGGTTTCTACAATGAGCAGTTCTTC. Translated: CASSHAGFYNEQFF.

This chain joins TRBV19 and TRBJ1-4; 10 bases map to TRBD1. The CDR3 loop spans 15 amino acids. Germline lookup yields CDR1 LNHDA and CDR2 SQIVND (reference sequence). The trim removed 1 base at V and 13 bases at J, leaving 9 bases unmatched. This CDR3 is CASSIALRTGGILFF. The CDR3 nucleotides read TGTGCCAGTAGTATAGCGTTGCGGACAGGGGGGATACTGTTTTTT.

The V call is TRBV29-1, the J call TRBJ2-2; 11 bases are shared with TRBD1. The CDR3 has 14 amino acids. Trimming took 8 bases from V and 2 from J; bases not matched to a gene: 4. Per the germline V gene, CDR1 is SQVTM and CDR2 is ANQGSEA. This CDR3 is CSLRTGGNTGELFF. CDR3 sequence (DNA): TGCAGCTTACGGACAGGGGGCAACACCGGGGAGCTGTTTTTT.

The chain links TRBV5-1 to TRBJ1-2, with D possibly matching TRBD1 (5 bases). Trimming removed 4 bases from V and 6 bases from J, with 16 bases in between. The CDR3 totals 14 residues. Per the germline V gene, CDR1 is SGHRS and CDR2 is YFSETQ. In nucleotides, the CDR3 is TGCGCCAGCAGCCGTGGAGGGGCTGAGGATGGCTACACCTTC. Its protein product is CASSRGGAEDGYTF.

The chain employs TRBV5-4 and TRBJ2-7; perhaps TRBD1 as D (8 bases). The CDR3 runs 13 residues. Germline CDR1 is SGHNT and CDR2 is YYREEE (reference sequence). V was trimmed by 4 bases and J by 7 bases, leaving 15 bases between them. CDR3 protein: CASSQDREGEQYF. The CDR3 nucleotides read TGTGCCAGCAGCCAGGACAGGGAGGGAGAGCAGTACTTC. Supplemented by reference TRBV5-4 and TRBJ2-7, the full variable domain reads ETGVTQSPTHLIKTRGQQVTLRCSSQSGHNTVSWYQQALGQGPQFIFQYYREEENGRGNFPPRFSGLQFPNYSSELNVNALELDDSALYLCASSQDREGEQYFGPGTRLTVT.

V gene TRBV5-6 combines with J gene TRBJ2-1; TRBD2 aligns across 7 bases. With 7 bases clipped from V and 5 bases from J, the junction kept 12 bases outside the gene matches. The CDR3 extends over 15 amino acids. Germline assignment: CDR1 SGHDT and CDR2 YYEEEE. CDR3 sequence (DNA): TGTGCCAGCCGCGGCGTACTAGCGTTCGACAATGAGCAGTTCTTC. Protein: CASRGVLAFDNEQFF.

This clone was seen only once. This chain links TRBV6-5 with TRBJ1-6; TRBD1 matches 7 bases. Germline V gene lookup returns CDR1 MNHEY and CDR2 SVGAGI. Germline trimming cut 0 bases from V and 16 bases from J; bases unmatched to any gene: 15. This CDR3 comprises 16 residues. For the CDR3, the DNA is TGTGCCAGCAGTTACTCGAACAGGGGTGGGGTAGCTCCTCTCCACTTT. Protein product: CASSYSNRGGVAPLHF.

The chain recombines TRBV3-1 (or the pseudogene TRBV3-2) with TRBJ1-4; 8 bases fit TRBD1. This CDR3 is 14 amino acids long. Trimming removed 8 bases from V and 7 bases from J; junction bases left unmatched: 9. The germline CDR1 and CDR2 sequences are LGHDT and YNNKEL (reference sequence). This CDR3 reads CASGLQGGGEKLFF. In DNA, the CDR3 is TGTGCCAGCGGGTTACAGGGGGGAGGTGAAAAACTGTTTTTT.

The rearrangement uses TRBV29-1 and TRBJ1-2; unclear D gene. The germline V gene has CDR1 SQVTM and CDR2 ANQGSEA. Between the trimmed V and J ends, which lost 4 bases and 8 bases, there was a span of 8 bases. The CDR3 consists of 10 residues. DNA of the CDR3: TGCAGCGTTGGGGAGGCGGGCTACACCTTC. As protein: CSVGEAGYTF.

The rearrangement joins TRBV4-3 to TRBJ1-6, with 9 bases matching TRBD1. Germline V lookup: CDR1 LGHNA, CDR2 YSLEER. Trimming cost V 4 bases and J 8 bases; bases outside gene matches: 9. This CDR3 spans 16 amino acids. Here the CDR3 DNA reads TGCGCCAGCAGCCCCGCCGTGGGACAGGGATATTCACCCCTCCACTTT. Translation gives CASSPAVGQGYSPLHF.

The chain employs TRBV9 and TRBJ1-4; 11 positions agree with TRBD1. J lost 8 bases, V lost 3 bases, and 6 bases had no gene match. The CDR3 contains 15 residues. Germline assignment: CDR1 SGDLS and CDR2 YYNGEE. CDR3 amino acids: CASSAGTGGYEKLFF. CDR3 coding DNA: TGTGCCAGCAGCGCAGGGACAGGGGGTTACGAAAAACTGTTTTTT.

The CDR3 nucleotides read TGTGCCAGCAGCTACGGACAGGGATACGAGCAGTACTTC. Protein sequence: CASSYGQGYEQYF. The chain employs TRBV5-4 and TRBJ2-7, with TRBD1 identical over 8 bases. The CDR3 covers 13 residues. J gave up 4 bases and V 3 bases, and 3 bases lay outside the gene matches. CDR1 is SGHNT, CDR2 YYREEE, per germline (reference sequence).

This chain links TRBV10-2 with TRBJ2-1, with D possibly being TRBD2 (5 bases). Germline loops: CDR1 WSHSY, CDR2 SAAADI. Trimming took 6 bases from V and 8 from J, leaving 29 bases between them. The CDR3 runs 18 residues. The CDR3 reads CASSLGVLHSREGYEQFF. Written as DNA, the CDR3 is TGCGCCAGCAGCCTCGGGGTACTTCATTCCCGAGAAGGCTATGAGCAGTTCTTC.

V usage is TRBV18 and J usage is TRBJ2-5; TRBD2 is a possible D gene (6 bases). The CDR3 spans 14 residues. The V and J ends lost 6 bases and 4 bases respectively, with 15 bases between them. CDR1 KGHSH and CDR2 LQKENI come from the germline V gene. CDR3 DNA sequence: TGTGCCAGCTCCCAGACTAGTATTCCAGAGACCCAGTACTTC. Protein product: CASSQTSIPETQYF.

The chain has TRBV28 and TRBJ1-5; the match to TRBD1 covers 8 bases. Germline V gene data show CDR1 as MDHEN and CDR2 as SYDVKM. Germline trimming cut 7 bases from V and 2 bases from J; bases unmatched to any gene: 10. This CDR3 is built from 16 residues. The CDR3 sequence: CASNTFPGQGNQPQHF. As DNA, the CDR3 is TGTGCCAGCAATACTTTTCCGGGACAGGGCAATCAGCCCCAGCATTTT.

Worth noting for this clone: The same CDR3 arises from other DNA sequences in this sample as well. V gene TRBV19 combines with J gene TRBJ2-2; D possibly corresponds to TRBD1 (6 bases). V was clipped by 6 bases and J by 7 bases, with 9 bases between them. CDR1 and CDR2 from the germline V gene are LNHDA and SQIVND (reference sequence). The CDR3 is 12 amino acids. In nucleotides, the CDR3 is TGTGCCAGTAGCATCAGGGGCGGGGAGCTGTTTTTT. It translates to CASSIRGGELFF.

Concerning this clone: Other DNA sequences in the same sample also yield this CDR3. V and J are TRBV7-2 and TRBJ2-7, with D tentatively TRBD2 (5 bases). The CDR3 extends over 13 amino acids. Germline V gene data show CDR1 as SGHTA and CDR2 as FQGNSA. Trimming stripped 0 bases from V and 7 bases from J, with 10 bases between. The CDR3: CASSLAGAREQYF. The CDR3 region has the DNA TGTGCCAGCAGCTTAGCGGGAGCTCGAGAGCAGTACTTC.

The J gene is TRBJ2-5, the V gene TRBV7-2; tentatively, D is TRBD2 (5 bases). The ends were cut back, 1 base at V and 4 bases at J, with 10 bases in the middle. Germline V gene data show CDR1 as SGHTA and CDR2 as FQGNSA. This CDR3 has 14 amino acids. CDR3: CASSLDPSRETQYF. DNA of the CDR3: TGTGCCAGCAGCTTAGACCCTAGCAGAGAGACCCAGTACTTC.